Following are 13 T cell receptor beta chains from one sample sequenced in a study of T-cell memory formation after mild COVID-19. TCRdb re-analysed the 5' RACE reads in MiXCR, keeping a single row per CDR3 protein. The data hold 350,000 to 400,000 distinct CDR3 sequences, with 13% to 15% observed a single time. Source material: PBMCs or a T cell subset sorted from them (not recorded which). These receptors originate from a man aged 18 to 35 who had mild COVID-19 (a few samples of this study predate the infection). Cell type and time point are not known.

V usage is TRBV3-1 and J usage is TRBJ2-3; 8 bases fit TRBD2. V was pared by 4 bases and J by 6 bases, with 9 bases of the junction left unmatched. Germline assignment: CDR1 LGHDT and CDR2 YNNKEL (reference sequence). CDR3 length: 15 amino acids. CDR3 coding DNA: TGTGCCAGCAGCCTAAGAACTAGCGGAGGGGATACGCAGTATTTT. It yields the protein CASSLRTSGGDTQYF.

This clonotype has more than one count but fewer than ten. The chain recombines TRBV28 with TRBJ2-3; 10 nucleotides align to TRBD2. From germline, CDR1 is MDHEN and CDR2 SYDVKM. The CDR3 covers 17 residues. J lost 4 bases, V lost 2 bases, and 9 bases had no gene match. The CDR3 DNA follows: TGTGCCAGCAGTTTACAAGCGGGGGGGCGGTGGGCAGATACGCAGTATTTT. As protein: CASSLQAGGRWADTQYF.

This clonotype was seen repeatedly, ten times or more. The chain links TRBV14 to TRBJ2-3; D uncertain. Trimming pared 4 bases from V and 6 bases from J, leaving 11 bases between. The CDR3 is 13 residues long. Germline lookup yields CDR1 SGHDN and CDR2 FVKESK. CDR3 sequence reads: CASSPLPYDTQYF. Here the CDR3 DNA reads TGTGCCAGCAGCCCGCTTCCGTATGATACGCAGTATTTT.

The chain couples TRBV5-1 to TRBJ1-3; no clear D. Germline-derived CDR1 and CDR2 are SGHRS and YFSETQ. V lost 3 bases and J 4 bases, leaving 17 bases between the germline ends. The CDR3 totals 16 residues. CDR3 sequence (DNA): TGCGCCAGCAGCTACGACCCGAACGGAGGGGGAAACACCATATATTTT. Translated: CASSYDPNGGGNTIYF.

The V and J genes are TRBV6-5 and TRBJ1-3; no clear D. V shed 8 bases and J shed 0 bases, with 14 bases lying between them. The CDR3 runs 15 residues. CDR1 MNHEY and CDR2 SVGAGI come from the germline V gene. CDR3 region: CASARSTLSGNTIYF. The CDR3 nucleotides read TGTGCCAGCGCACGCAGTACCCTCTCTGGAAACACCATATATTTT.

This clonotype appeared a few times. The V and J genes are TRBV4-3 and TRBJ1-3; D unresolved. This CDR3 is built from 15 residues. Germline CDR1 and CDR2: LGHNA and YSLEER. The germline V and J ends were trimmed by 0 bases and 3 bases, with 9 bases remaining between them. The CDR3 loop reads CASSQESGIGNTIYF. In DNA form, the CDR3 reads TGCGCCAGCAGCCAAGAGTCGGGGATTGGAAACACCATATATTTT.

This clonotype appeared a few times. The chain employs TRBV30 and TRBJ2-5; 11 nucleotides match TRBD2. V lost 0 bases, J lost 5 bases, and 8 bases stayed unmatched. CDR1 and CDR2 (germline): GTSNPN, SVGIG (reference sequence). CDR3 size: 16 residues. CDR3 sequence reads: CAWSVRASGGRETQYF. The CDR3 nucleotides are TGTGCCTGGAGTGTTAGGGCTAGCGGGGGGCGGGAGACCCAGTACTTC.

CDR3 coding DNA: TGTGCCACGATTTCCAGGGGACTAAACATTCAGTACTTC. It encodes CATISRGLNIQYF. The chain has TRBV28 and TRBJ2-4, with D possibly called TRBD1 or TRBD2 (6 bases each). The CDR3 sequence is 13 residues long. The V end was cut by 10 bases, the J end by 6 bases, with 16 bases between. CDR1 MDHEN and CDR2 SYDVKM come from the germline V gene.

The chain has TRBV7-2 and TRBJ2-5; 14 bases are shared with TRBD2. Losses at the gene ends were 5 bases for V and 2 bases for J; bases not matched to a gene: 7. CDR1 SGHTA and CDR2 FQGNSA come from the germline V gene. The CDR3 contains 17 residues. In DNA, the CDR3 is TGTGCCAGCAGCACGGGACTAGCGGGGGCGAAACAAGAGACCCAGTACTTC. Translating it yields CASSTGLAGAKQETQYF.

This clonotype occurred a few times. The chain joins TRBV10-3 to TRBJ2-3, with TRBD2 matching over 10 bases. Germline V gene sequence: CDR1 ENHRY, CDR2 SYGVKD. The CDR3 spans 15 residues. V was clipped by 8 bases and J by 2 bases; unmatched bases: 7. The CDR3 sequence: CAIGGLAGDTDTQYF. As DNA, the CDR3 is TGTGCCATCGGGGGCCTAGCGGGGGACACAGATACGCAGTATTTT.

This clonotype was picked up one time. The chain carries TRBV2 and TRBJ2-7; no firm D call. Trimming stripped 4 bases from V and 3 bases from J, with 13 bases between. Germline V gene sequence: CDR1 SNHLY, CDR2 FYNNEI. The CDR3 sequence is 14 residues long. CDR3 DNA: TGTGCCAGCAGTGTTTCCCGGCAGGTCTACGAGCAGTACGTC. Residues: CASSVSRQVYEQYV.

The CDR3 loop is CARRGAESNQPQHF. In DNA form, the CDR3 reads TGTGCCAGGCGGGGGGCCGAGAGCAATCAGCCCCAGCATTTT. V gene TRBV14 combines with J gene TRBJ1-5, with D perhaps matching TRBD1 (6 bases). V lost 9 bases, J lost 1 base, and 13 bases lay in between. The CDR3 spans 14 residues. CDR1 and CDR2 from the germline V gene are SGHDN and FVKESK. Variable domain in full (rest from reference TRBV14 and TRBJ1-5): EAGVTQFPSHSVIEKGQTVTLRCDPISGHDNLYWYRRVMGKEIKFLLHFVKESKQDESGMPNNRFLAERTGGTYSTLKVQPAELEDSGVYFCARRGAESNQPQHFGDGTRLSIL.

This clonotype was observed at least ten times. This chain connects TRBV6-1 to TRBJ1-1, with D unclear. This CDR3 is 11 amino acids long. V dropped 10 bases and J dropped 7 bases, with 13 bases sitting between them. Germline loops: CDR1 MNHNS, CDR2 SASEGT. CDR3 sequence reads: CATSWSIEAFF. Written as DNA, the CDR3 is TGTGCCACCTCGTGGTCGATTGAAGCTTTCTTT.